A selection of T cell receptor beta chains follows, all from one sample in a study of blood T cells in healthy people across ages. Via MiXCR, TCRdb re-called the 5' RACE reads, giving one row per CDR3 protein. The data show about 1.4 million distinct CDR3 sequences, roughly 59% seen once. The specimen was blood. The receptors come from a man aged 18 to 30 in good health. The CDR3 runs from the conserved cysteine through the conserved F or W. D genes are given only for firm matches. Clone size is given for some rows only: seen once, a few or many times, or a class if the clone is expanded.

D	J	size	V	CDR3	DNA
TRBD2	TRBJ2-7	NA	TRBV27	CASSFPAGEQYF	TGTGCCAGCAGTTTCCCAGCGGGGGAGCAGTACTTC
TRBD2	TRBJ2-5	NA	TRBV10-3	CAILTSGRSEQYF	TGTGCCATCCTCACTAGCGGGAGGAGTGAGCAGTACTTC
NA	TRBJ2-3	NA	TRBV6-1	CASRVRDGTDTQYF	TGTGCCAGCAGAGTCAGGGACGGCACAGATACGCAGTATTTT
NA	TRBJ2-4	NA	TRBV4-2	CASSQGGVGNIQYF	TGTGCCAGCAGCCAAGGTGGGGTCGGAAACATTCAGTACTTC
TRBD2	TRBJ2-1	few	TRBV20-1	CSARVGTSGGHEQFF	TGCAGTGCTAGAGTTGGGACTAGCGGGGGGCATGAGCAGTTCTTC
NA	TRBJ1-4	few	TRBV12-3/TRBV12-4	CASSLHTTNEKLFF	TGTGCCAGCAGTTTACACACAACTAATGAAAAACTGTTTTTT
NA	TRBJ2-3	few	TRBV4-1	CASSSWGLATDTQYF	TGCGCCAGCAGCTCGTGGGGATTAGCCACAGATACGCAGTATTTT
TRBD1	TRBJ2-5	NA	TRBV6-5	CAIGDRQETQYF	TGTGCCATAGGGGACAGACAAGAGACCCAGTACTTC
TRBD1	TRBJ2-2	NA	TRBV28	CASSTGQGAGELFF	TGTGCCAGCAGCACGGGACAGGGCGCCGGGGAGCTGTTTTTT
NA	TRBJ2-7	NA	TRBV6-2/TRBV6-3	CASSYGGRGWSYEQYF	TGTGCCAGCAGTTACGGGGGCCGGGGGTGGTCCTACGAGCAGTACTTC
NA	TRBJ2-4	few	TRBV7-9	CASSSSRGPDIQYF	TGTGCCAGCAGCTCGAGTCGGGGGCCGGACATTCAGTACTTC
NA	TRBJ2-7	few	TRBV7-9	CASSRLANSYEQYF	TGTGCCAGCAGCCGCCTAGCGAACTCCTACGAGCAGTACTTC
NA	TRBJ2-3	NA	TRBV15	CATSRDRGGTDTQYF	TGTGCCACCAGCAGAGATCGGGGCGGGACAGATACGCAGTATTTT
NA	TRBJ1-6	few	TRBV4-3	CASSQEIGQTNSPLHF	TGCGCCAGCAGCCAAGAGATTGGACAAACAAATTCACCCCTCCACTTT
NA	TRBJ1-2	few	TRBV27	CASSPNHSEGYTF	TGTGCCAGCAGTCCGAACCACAGTGAGGGCTACACCTTC
TRBD1	TRBJ2-7	many	TRBV7-8	CASSLGQLIYEQYF	TGTGCCAGCAGCTTGGGACAGCTTATCTACGAGCAGTACTTC
TRBD2	TRBJ2-3	once	TRBV5-1	CASSPRASGSRADTQYF	TGCGCCAGCAGCCCAAGGGCTAGCGGGAGTCGCGCAGATACGCAGTATTTT